What follows are 23 T cell receptor beta chains derived from one specimen sequenced in a study of blood T cell repertoires in COVID-19. Measured with immunoSEQ multiplex PCR; TCRdb has only the in-frame clones, and not every one. The table includes a few hundred thousand clones, around nine tenths detected once. Sequenced: peripheral blood. Receptors originate from a woman aged 30 to 39 with COVID-19, enrolled during active disease.

This chain connects TRBV27 to TRBJ1-6; TRBD1 aligns across 8 bases. The V and J ends lost 9 bases and 7 bases, in that order; junction bases with no gene match: 14. CDR1 and CDR2 (germline): MNHEY, SMNVEV (reference sequence). The CDR3 sequence is 16 residues long. Here the CDR3 DNA reads TGTGCCAGTAGAATTCAGGGGGCGCTGAAGAATTCACCCCTCCACTTT. Residues: CASRIQGALKNSPLHF.

The genes are TRBV18 and TRBJ2-2, with D possibly being TRBD1 (6 bases). The CDR3 totals 14 residues. Trimming stripped 0 bases from V and 4 bases from J, with 6 bases between. Germline-derived CDR1 and CDR2 are KGHSH and LQKENI. The CDR3 DNA sequence: TGTGCCAGCTCACCACCAGGGGGCACCGGGGAGCTGTTTTTT. The encoded protein is CASSPPGGTGELFF. The full variable domain, rest sourced from reference TRBV18 and TRBJ2-2, is NAGVMQNPRHLVRRRGQEARLRCSPMKGHSHVYWYRQLPEEGLKFMVYLQKENIIDESGMPKERFSAEFPKEGPSILRIQQVVRGDSAAYFCASSPPGGTGELFFGEGSRLTVL.

V is TRBV2 and J is TRBJ1-1, with D possibly TRBD1 on 6 matching bases. Germline values: CDR1 SNHLY, CDR2 FYNNEI. V was cut by 9 bases and J by 11 bases, with 22 bases left in between. The CDR3 length is 13 residues. This CDR3 is CAREFPGTKAAFF. CDR3 sequence (DNA): TGTGCCAGAGAATTCCCCGGGACAAAAGCGGCTTTCTTT.

The chain links TRBV2 to TRBJ2-3; D is perhaps TRBD1 (5 bases). The germline V gene encodes CDR1 SNHLY and CDR2 FYNNEI. The CDR3 has 16 amino acids. V was clipped by 4 bases and J by 2 bases, with 16 bases between them. The CDR3 sequence is CASSGLGGASTDTQYF. CDR3 coding DNA: TGTGCCAGCAGTGGTTTGGGTGGGGCCTCCACAGATACGCAGTATTTT.

The rearrangement joins TRBV4-2 to TRBJ2-2; D is perhaps TRBD1 (6 bases). Germline V gene data show CDR1 as LGHNA and CDR2 as YNFKEQ. This CDR3 comprises 17 residues. Trimming pared 1 base from V and 4 bases from J, leaving 16 bases between. The CDR3 sequence is CASSQGDQGQFTGELFF. DNA for the CDR3: TGTGCCAGCAGCCAAGGGGATCAGGGGCAGTTCACCGGGGAGCTGTTTTTT.

This clone was seen only a few times. This chain joins TRBV5-4 and TRBJ2-2; TRBD1 matches 7 bases. This CDR3 comprises 16 residues. V was pared by 4 bases and J by 6 bases, with 12 bases of the junction left unmatched. CDR1 is SGHNT and CDR2 is YYREEE in the germline V gene (reference sequence). The DNA of the CDR3 is TGTGCCAGCAGCCCACGCCGGACAGGAAACCCCGGGGAGCTGTTTTTT. As protein: CASSPRRTGNPGELFF. Variable domain in full (rest from reference TRBV5-4 and TRBJ2-2): ETGVTQSPTHLIKTRGQQVTLRCSSQSGHNTVSWYQQALGQGPQFIFQYYREEENGRGNFPPRFSGLQFPNYSSELNVNALELDDSALYLCASSPRRTGNPGELFFGEGSRLTVL.

The chain employs TRBV12-3 or TRBV12-4 and TRBJ1-5; possible D gene TRBD1, 5 bases. V was pared by 6 bases and J by 7 bases, with 13 bases between. The CDR3 is 13 amino acids. CDR3 in DNA: TGTGCCAGCAGCGGGGGGTTCGGGCAGCCCCAGCATTTT. Encoded protein: CASSGGFGQPQHF.

This chain links TRBV27 with TRBJ1-1, with D unclear. The CDR3 is 14 amino acids. Germline loops: CDR1 MNHEY, CDR2 SMNVEV (reference sequence). The germline V and J ends were trimmed by 6 bases and 2 bases, with 13 bases remaining between them. The CDR3 protein is CASRVAGPNTEAFF. Written as DNA, the CDR3 is TGTGCCAGCAGGGTTGCGGGCCCTAACACTGAAGCTTTCTTT.

The chain couples TRBV27 to TRBJ2-1, with 7 bases lining up with TRBD1. The ends lost 4 bases at V and 1 base at J; junction bases unmatched: 4. Germline CDR1 and CDR2: MNHEY and SMNVEV (reference sequence). The CDR3 runs 15 residues. In DNA, the CDR3 is TGTGCCAGCAGTTATCCGGGACAGTCCTACAATGAGCAGTTCTTC. Translation: CASSYPGQSYNEQFF.

The chain couples TRBV4-1 to TRBJ1-2; 12 bases fit TRBD1. Trimming removed 5 bases from V and 3 bases from J; junction bases left unmatched: 13. The CDR3 covers 18 residues. The germline V gene has CDR1 MGHRA and CDR2 YSYEKL. CDR3 bases: TGCGCCAGCAGCGGGACAGGGGGCGACTTAGGCCCTTACTATGGCTACACCTTC. This sequence encodes CASSGTGGDLGPYYGYTF.

The chain has TRBV5-1 and TRBJ1-1; D might be TRBD1 (6 bases). Germline CDR1 SGHRS, CDR2 YFSETQ. The CDR3 contains 11 residues. Between the trimmed V and J ends, which lost 0 bases and 11 bases, there was a span of 8 bases. CDR3 nucleotides: TGCGCCAGCAGCTTGGACAGGGAGGCTTTCTTT. This translates into CASSLDREAFF.

J is TRBJ2-2 and V is TRBV6-5; the match to TRBD1 covers 8 bases. V was clipped by 10 bases and J by 4 bases; unmatched bases: 8. The CDR3 contains 14 residues. CDR1 is MNHEY, CDR2 SVGAGI, per germline. CDR3 DNA sequence: TGTGCCACCAGAGGACAGGGAGTCACCGGGGAGCTGTTTTTT. Protein product: CATRGQGVTGELFF.

The J gene is TRBJ1-3, the V gene TRBV3-1 (or the pseudogene TRBV3-2); possible D gene TRBD1, 6 bases. The length of the CDR3 is 16 residues. Germline CDR1 and CDR2: LGHDT and YNNKEL (reference sequence). V lost 3 bases to trimming and J lost 0 bases, with 12 bases between them. The CDR3 DNA is TGTGCCAGCAGCCAGCAGACAGGCAGCTCTGGAAACACCATATATTTT. Protein product: CASSQQTGSSGNTIYF.

V is TRBV28 and J is TRBJ1-6, with D uncertain. CDR1 MDHEN and CDR2 SYDVKM come from the germline V gene. This CDR3 is 15 amino acids long. V gave up 2 bases and J gave up 6 bases, with 11 bases separating them. The CDR3 sequence is CASSLALYSNSPLHF. The DNA of the CDR3 is TGTGCCAGCAGTTTAGCCCTGTATAGTAATTCACCCCTCCACTTT.

The chain uses TRBV28 and TRBJ1-1; D unclear. The CDR3 contains 14 residues. Between the trimmed V and J ends, which lost 4 bases and 3 bases, there was a span of 12 bases. Germline V gene sequence: CDR1 MDHEN, CDR2 SYDVKM. The CDR3 loop reads CASSSAAAHTEAFF. The CDR3 region has the DNA TGTGCCAGCAGTTCCGCGGCAGCGCACACTGAAGCTTTCTTT.

This clone was detected only a few times. The chain couples TRBV5-5 to TRBJ1-5; 9 nucleotides line up with TRBD1. Germline V gene data show CDR1 as SGHKS and CDR2 as YYEKEE (reference sequence). The CDR3 is 15 residues long. J gave up 5 bases and V 0 bases, and 3 bases lay outside the gene matches. CDR3 amino acids: CASSLGDRDYQPQHF. CDR3 nucleotide sequence: TGTGCCAGCAGCTTGGGGGACAGGGATTATCAGCCCCAGCATTTT.

The CDR3, as DNA: TGTGCCAGCTCTCCGGGAGACAGGGAGGTACCCCTCCACTTT. This codes for CASSPGDREVPLHF. V usage is TRBV18 and J usage is TRBJ1-6; 7 nucleotides line up with TRBD1. J was trimmed by 12 bases and V by 6 bases; bases with no gene match: 11. Germline V gene lookup returns CDR1 KGHSH and CDR2 LQKENI. This CDR3 is built from 14 residues.

The chain employs TRBV11-1 and TRBJ2-3, with 13 positions matching TRBD2. The V and J ends lost 5 bases and 3 bases, in that order; junction bases with no gene match: 5. There are 16 residues in the CDR3. The germline CDR1 and CDR2 sequences are SGHAT and FQDESV (reference sequence). CDR3 nucleotide sequence: TGTGCCAGCAGCCATGGACTAGCGGGGGAGACAGATACGCAGTATTTT. Encoded protein: CASSHGLAGETDTQYF.

V is TRBV15 and J is TRBJ1-4; D is perhaps TRBD1 (5 bases). CDR1 is LNHNV, CDR2 YYDKDF, per germline (reference sequence). V lost 5 bases and J 4 bases, leaving 8 bases between the germline ends. The CDR3 contains 13 residues. CDR3 bases: TGTGCCACCAGCTATGACAGTAATGAAAAACTGTTTTTT. This encodes CATSYDSNEKLFF.

This clone appeared a single time. This rearrangement joins TRBV5-4 to TRBJ2-5; no reliable D call. Trimming took off 0 bases at V and 2 bases at J, with 11 bases between the two ends. The CDR3 is 15 residues long. Germline assignment: CDR1 SGHNT and CDR2 YYREEE (reference sequence). Written as DNA, the CDR3 is TGTGCCAGCAGCTTGGCCACAGACCTTCAAGAGACCCAGTACTTC. It translates to CASSLATDLQETQYF.

The rearrangement joins TRBV3-1 (or the pseudogene TRBV3-2) to TRBJ1-1, with a tentative D call TRBD1 (6 bases). Deletions cut 2 bases from V and 8 bases from J, with 12 bases between. The germline V gene encodes CDR1 LGHDT and CDR2 YNNKEL (reference sequence). This CDR3 contains 13 residues. The CDR3 region has the DNA TGTGCCAGCAGCCAACTTAGGACAGTGGAAGCTTTCTTT. Translating gives CASSQLRTVEAFF.

CDR3 loop: CASSPHGQGLDSPLHF. Here the CDR3 DNA reads TGCGCCAGCAGCCCTCACGGACAGGGGTTAGACTCACCCCTCCACTTT. The chain uses TRBV5-1 and TRBJ1-6, with 9 positions matching TRBD1. The trim removed 4 bases at V and 10 bases at J, leaving 12 bases unmatched. The CDR3 is 16 residues long. Germline assignment: CDR1 SGHRS and CDR2 YFSETQ. Full variable domain (missing parts from reference TRBV5-1 and TRBJ1-6): KAGVTQTPRYLIKTRGQQVTLSCSPISGHRSVSWYQQTPGQGLQFLFEYFSETQRNKGNFPGRFSGRQFSNSRSEMNVSTLELGDSALYLCASSPHGQGLDSPLHFGNGTRLTVT.

This chain links TRBV5-1 with TRBJ2-1, with D perhaps matching TRBD2 (6 bases). V gave up 3 bases and J gave up 2 bases, with 9 bases separating them. The CDR3 has 14 residues. Germline CDR1 SGHRS, CDR2 YFSETQ. The CDR3 nucleotides read TGCGCCAGCAGCTCGGGGGAGACCTACAATGAGCAGTTCTTC. Translated, it gives CASSSGETYNEQFF.